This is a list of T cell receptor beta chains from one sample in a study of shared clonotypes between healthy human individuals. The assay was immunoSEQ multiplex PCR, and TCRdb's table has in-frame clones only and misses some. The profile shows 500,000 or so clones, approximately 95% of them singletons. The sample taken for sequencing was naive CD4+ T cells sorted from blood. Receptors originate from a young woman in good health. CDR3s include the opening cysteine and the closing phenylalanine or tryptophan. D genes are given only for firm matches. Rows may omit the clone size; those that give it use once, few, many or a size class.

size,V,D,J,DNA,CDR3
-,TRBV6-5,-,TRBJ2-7,TGTGCCAGCAGCAGTAGGGAATACGAGCAGTACTTC,CASSSREYEQYF
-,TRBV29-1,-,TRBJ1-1,TGCAGCGTTGTCCGGGACGGGGGGAACACTGAAGCTTTCTTT,CSVVRDGGNTEAFF
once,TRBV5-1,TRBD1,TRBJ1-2,TGCGCCAGCAGCTTGGCCAGGGGGACAGGGAGTAACTATGGCTACACCTTC,CASSLARGTGSNYGYTF
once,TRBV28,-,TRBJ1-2,TGTGCCAGCTCCCAACCGGGACCTATACATGGCTACACCTTC,CASSQPGPIHGYTF
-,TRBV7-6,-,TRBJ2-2,TGTGCCAGCAGCTTAGGGTTTGACACCGGGGAGCTGTTTTTT,CASSLGFDTGELFF
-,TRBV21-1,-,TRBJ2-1,TGTGCCAGTGTGGCGGGACACGGTGTATACAATGAGCAGTTCTTC,CASVAGHGVYNEQFF
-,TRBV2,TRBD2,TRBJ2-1,TGTGCCAGCAGTGTAGCGGGAGCTTTTCTGAATGAGCAGTTCTTC,CASSVAGAFLNEQFF
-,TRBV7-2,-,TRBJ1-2,TGTGCCAGCAGCTTAGGTCCAGGGCAAGGCGGCTACACCTTC,CASSLGPGQGGYTF
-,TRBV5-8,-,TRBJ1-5,TGTGCCAGCAGCACTCGACCGGGCCCGACCGGGGGCAATCAGCCCCAGCATTTT,CASSTRPGPTGGNQPQHF
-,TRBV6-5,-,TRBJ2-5,TGTGCCAGCAGTTACTCGGCTAGCCAAGAGACCCAGTACTTC,CASSYSASQETQYF
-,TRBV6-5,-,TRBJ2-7,TGTGCCAGCAGTTACTCCGGGACCGCCGTACACGAGCAGTACTTC,CASSYSGTAVHEQYF
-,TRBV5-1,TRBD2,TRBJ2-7,TGCGCCAGCAGCTTACTAGCGGGGAGCTCCTACGAGCAGTACTTC,CASSLLAGSSYEQYF
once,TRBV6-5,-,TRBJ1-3,TGTGCCAGTTTCTCTCGTCTCGGCGGCGGAAACACCATATATTTT,CASFSRLGGGNTIYF
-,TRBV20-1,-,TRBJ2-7,TGCAGTGCATCGACGAGCTACGAGCAGTACTTC,CSASTSYEQYF
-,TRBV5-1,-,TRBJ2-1,TGCGCCAGCAGCTTAGGATCATCCCCCTACAATGAGCAGTTCTTC,CASSLGSSPYNEQFF
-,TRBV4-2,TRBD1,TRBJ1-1,TGTGCCAGCAGCCTTGAGACAGGGGGCGTAGAAGCTTTCTTT,CASSLETGGVEAFF
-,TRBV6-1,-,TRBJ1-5,TGTGCCAGCACGGGCAGGGCAGGGCAGCCCCAGCATTTT,CASTGRAGQPQHF
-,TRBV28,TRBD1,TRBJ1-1,TGTGCCAGCGCCAGGGGGCTTGAAGCTTTCTTT,CASARGLEAFF
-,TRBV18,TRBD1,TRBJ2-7,TGTGCCAGCTCACCACCGTGGGACAGGTCCTACGAGCAGTACTTC,CASSPPWDRSYEQYF
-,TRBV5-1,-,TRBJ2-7,TGCGCCAGCAGCCGGAAGGGGACGTGGGAGAGCTACGAGCAGTACTTC,CASSRKGTWESYEQYF
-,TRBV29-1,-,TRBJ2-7,TGCAGCGTTCTGGGGGTGGACAGTAGCTTTGTAGAGCAGTACTTC,CSVLGVDSSFVEQYF
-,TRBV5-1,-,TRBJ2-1,TGCGCCAGCAGCCAGGAGGGGGGATACAATGAGCAGTTCTTC,CASSQEGGYNEQFF
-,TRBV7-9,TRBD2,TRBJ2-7,TGTGCCAGCAGCCCCCGAGGGACTAGCGGCTACGAGCAGTACTTC,CASSPRGTSGYEQYF
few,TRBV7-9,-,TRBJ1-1,TGTGCCAGCAGCTTAGTGGGGTCTGAAGCTTTCTTT,CASSLVGSEAFF
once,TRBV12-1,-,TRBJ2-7,TGTGCCAGCAGCTTACTAGCGGGAGCCATTTACGAGCAGTACTTC,CASSLLAGAIYEQYF
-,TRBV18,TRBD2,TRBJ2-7,TGTGCCAGCTCACCCGGTAGCGGGTTCAACGAGCAGTACTTC,CASSPGSGFNEQYF
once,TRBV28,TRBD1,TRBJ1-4,TGTGCCAGCAGGGAGACAGGGGGCGATGAAAAACTGTTTTTT,CASRETGGDEKLFF
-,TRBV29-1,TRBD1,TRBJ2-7,TGCAGCGTTGGACAGGGGGCAGGGGAGCAGTACTTC,CSVGQGAGEQYF
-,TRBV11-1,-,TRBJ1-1,TGTGCCAGCAGCTTAGCGCGTAACACTGAAGCTTTCTTT,CASSLARNTEAFF
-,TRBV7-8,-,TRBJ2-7,TGTGCCAGCAGCCCAAACGCCGGGACCTACGAGCAGTACTTC,CASSPNAGTYEQYF
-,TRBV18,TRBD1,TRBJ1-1,TGTGCCAGCTCACCAGACAGGGCTGAAGCTTTCTTT,CASSPDRAEAFF
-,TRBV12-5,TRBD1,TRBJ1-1,TGTGCTAGTGGTTGGAACCCGGGACAGAAGAACACTGAAGCTTTCTTT,CASGWNPGQKNTEAFF
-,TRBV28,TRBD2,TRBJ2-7,TGTGCCAGCACCGATCTAGCGGGAGACTACGAGCAGTACTTC,CASTDLAGDYEQYF
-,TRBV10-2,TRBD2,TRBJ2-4,TGCGCCAGCAGTGAGTCCCCGGGAGGGGAAAACATTCAGTACTTC,CASSESPGGENIQYF
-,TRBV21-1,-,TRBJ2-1,TGTGCCAGAGGTGACTCGGGACTAGTACCCGGCTCTTGGTCCTACAATGAGCAGTTCTTC,CARGDSGLVPGSWSYNEQFF
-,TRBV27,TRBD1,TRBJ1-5,TGTGCCAGCAGCCGAATGGGACAGAGCCATACCCAGAATCAGCCCCAGCATTTT,CASSRMGQSHTQNQPQHF
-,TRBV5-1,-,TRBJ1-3,TGCGCCAGCAGCCTATCGGACAGCTCTGGAAACACCATATATTTT,CASSLSDSSGNTIYF
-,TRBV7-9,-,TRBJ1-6,TGTGCCAGCAGCTTCGGGGATGGGAGTGGTTCACCCCTCCACTTT,CASSFGDGSGSPLHF
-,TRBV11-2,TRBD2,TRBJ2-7,TGTGCCAGCAGCTCTTTAGCGGGAAACGAGCAGTACTTC,CASSSLAGNEQYF
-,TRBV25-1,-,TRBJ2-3,TGTGCCAGCAGGGCACAGGGTCGCGCAGATACGCAGTATTTT,CASRAQGRADTQYF
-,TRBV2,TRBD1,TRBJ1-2,TGTGCCAGCAGGGGACAGTCCCTTTATGGCTACACCTTC,CASRGQSLYGYTF
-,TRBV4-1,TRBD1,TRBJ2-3,TGCGCCAGCAGCCAAGATTTCCAGGGGGCCGCAGATACGCAGTATTTT,CASSQDFQGAADTQYF
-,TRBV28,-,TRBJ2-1,TGTGCCAGCAGTATCGGAACGGTCGGCCTGTTTCGGCAGTTCTTC,CASSIGTVGLFRQFF
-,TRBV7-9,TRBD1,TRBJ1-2,TGTGCCAGCAGCAAGGACAGGGGGCTGGGCTACACCTTC,CASSKDRGLGYTF
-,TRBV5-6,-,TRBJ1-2,TGTGCCAGCAGCTTGGGAAGGGACTATGGCTACACCTTC,CASSLGRDYGYTF
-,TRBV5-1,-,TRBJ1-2,TGCGCCAGCAGCCTAACAGGGATGGGTGATGGCTACACCTTC,CASSLTGMGDGYTF
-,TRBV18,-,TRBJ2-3,TGTGCCAGCTCACCACAGGGGCTACATCGGACGCAGTATTTT,CASSPQGLHRTQYF
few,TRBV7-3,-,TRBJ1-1,TGTGCCAGCAGCTTAGAACCCGGTGAAGCTTTCTTT,CASSLEPGEAFF
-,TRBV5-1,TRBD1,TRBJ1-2,TGCGCCAGCAGCCGTCCCGGGACAGGGGGCGGCTATGGCTACACCTTC,CASSRPGTGGGYGYTF
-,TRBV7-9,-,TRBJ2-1,TGTGCCAGCAGCATAAGAACAGGGAAGGTCTATGAGCAGTTCTTC,CASSIRTGKVYEQFF
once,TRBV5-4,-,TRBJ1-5,TGTGCCAGCAGCTTGCAAGGGCAGGAGGATCAGCCCCAGCATTTT,CASSLQGQEDQPQHF
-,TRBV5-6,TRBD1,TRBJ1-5,TGTGCCAGCAGTCCGGGACAGCTGAATCAGCCCCAGCATTTT,CASSPGQLNQPQHF
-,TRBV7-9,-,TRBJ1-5,TGTGCCAGCAGCTTAGGGGGGACCAGCAATCAGCCCCAGCATTTT,CASSLGGTSNQPQHF
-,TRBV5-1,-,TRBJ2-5,TGCGCCAGCACTACGGGACTCAGACGGGGGACCCAGTACTTC,CASTTGLRRGTQYF
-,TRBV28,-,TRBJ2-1,TGTGCCAGCAGGGACCCGACGTACAATGAGCAGTTCTTC,CASRDPTYNEQFF